The rows below give T cell receptor beta chains drawn from one sample of a study of blood T cells in healthy people across ages. TCRdb reprocessed the 5' RACE reads with MiXCR, giving one entry per CDR3 protein. The table lists about 680,000 distinct CDR3 sequences, around 45% of them singletons. The sample taken for sequencing was blood. The source is a woman aged 60-75 years in good health. Both conserved end residues are part of each CDR3. D genes are given only for firm matches. The size entry is marked missing in some rows and otherwise reads once, few, many or a size class.

>few|NA|TRBV7-6|TRBJ2-4|15
TGTGCCAGCAGCCCGCAGATGGGGAGCTTGGGTGAGCAGTACTTC
CASSPQMGSLGEQYF
>NA|TRBD1|TRBV18|TRBJ2-1|14
TGTGCCAGCTCACCGGACAGGGGGCGGAATGAGCAGTTCTTC
CASSPDRGRNEQFF
>NA|NA|TRBV25-1|TRBJ1-2|14
TGTGCCAGCAGTGAGGTTTCCTCCTGGAGTGGCTACACCTTC
CASSEVSSWSGYTF
>NA|NA|TRBV7-8|TRBJ2-7|14
TGTGCCAGCAGCCTTATGACCCTCTCCTACGAGCAGTACTTC
CASSLMTLSYEQYF
>NA|NA|TRBV11-2|TRBJ2-2|16
TGTGCCAGCAGCCCCCTCGTCGGGACTTATACCGGGGAGCTGTTTTTT
CASSPLVGTYTGELFF
>NA|NA|TRBV6-2/TRBV6-3|TRBJ1-5|15
TGTGCCAGCAAACAGGCTGGACAGCCCCATGGGACCCAGCATTTT
CASKQAGQPHGTQHF
>NA|TRBD2|TRBV7-9|TRBJ2-4|17
TGTGCCAGCAGCGCATACCTGGGCGGGAGTAGGAAAAACATTCAGTACTTC
CASSAYLGGSRKNIQYF
>NA|NA|TRBV4-2|TRBJ2-3|14
TGTGCCAGCAGCCAAGATCCGGGGGTAGATACGCAGTATTTT
CASSQDPGVDTQYF
>NA|NA|TRBV29-1|TRBJ1-1|12
TGCAGCGCCTCGACCAGGAACACTGAAGCTTTCTTT
CSASTRNTEAFF
>NA|TRBD2|TRBV5-1|TRBJ2-5|15
TGCGCCAGCAGCACCCTGACTAGCGGTCAAGAGACCCAGTACTTC
CASSTLTSGQETQYF
>NA|TRBD1|TRBV20-1|TRBJ2-7|14
TGCAGTGCTAGAGATCAACAGGGGGCCTACGAGCAGTACTTC
CSARDQQGAYEQYF
>NA|NA|TRBV28|TRBJ2-4|13
TGTGCCAGCAGAGACGGGGTCCGGGGCATTCAGTACTTC
CASRDGVRGIQYF